The 20 T cell receptor beta chains given below trace back to one sample, sequenced in a study of cytomegalovirus exposure and HLA in healthy donors. The PCR had 60 Vbeta and 13 Jbeta primers. TCRdb's copy holds only in-frame clones and misses some; the assay was immunoSEQ multiplex PCR. The sample comprises 120,000 to 150,000 clones, about 78% of which are singletons, and roughly 4% rests with the top ten. The sequenced sample was PBMCs. The receptors derive from a man between 18 and 35 years old in good health and CMV-seronegative.

The chain combines TRBV14 with TRBJ2-1; D may be TRBD2 (5 bases). CDR1 is SGHDN and CDR2 is FVKESK in the germline V gene. The CDR3 consists of 12 residues. V gave up 5 bases and J gave up 6 bases, with 8 bases separating them. For the CDR3, the DNA is TGTGCCAGCAGCTGGACTGGCAATGAGCAGTTCTTC. This encodes CASSWTGNEQFF.

A word on this clone: The junction departs from germline at one end; a sequencing error may be responsible. V is TRBV2 and J is TRBJ1-4; perhaps TRBD1 as D (5 bases). The CDR3 extends over 14 amino acids. The germline V gene has CDR1 SNHLY and CDR2 FYNNEI. The CDR3 region is CASGQSGTNEKLLF. CDR3 DNA sequence: TGTGCCAGCGGACAATCTGGAACTAATGAAAAACTGCTTTTT.

This clone was observed a single time. The genes are TRBV15 and TRBJ2-2; 9 positions match TRBD1. This CDR3 comprises 18 residues. Losses at the gene ends were 1 base for V and 3 bases for J; bases not matched to a gene: 9. Per the germline V gene, CDR1 is LNHNV and CDR2 is YYDKDF (reference sequence). This chain's CDR3 is CATSRASNRGLDTGELFF. The CDR3 nucleotides are TGTGCCACCAGCAGAGCATCGAACAGGGGGCTGGACACCGGGGAGCTGTTTTTT.

This clone turned up a few times. The CDR3 DNA reads TGTGCCAGCAGTTACTCGCAGGGCACCTACGAGCAGTACTTC. This translates into CASSYSQGTYEQYF. The rearrangement joins TRBV6-5 to TRBJ2-7; a possible D gene is TRBD1 (5 bases). V lost 0 bases to trimming and J lost 2 bases, with 8 bases between them. Germline CDR1 and CDR2: MNHEY and SVGAGI. The CDR3 extends over 14 amino acids.

This sequence joins TRBV27 and TRBJ2-7; the match to TRBD2 covers 7 bases. CDR3 size: 18 residues. Germline CDR1 and CDR2: MNHEY and SMNVEV (reference sequence). The V segment lost 10 bases and the J segment 3 bases; nucleotides outside the gene matches: 24. In nucleotides, the CDR3 is TGTGCCACTCGCACGGGGGTGGTCCCGCGGCGGGAGAACTACGAGCAGTACTTC. Translating it yields CATRTGVVPRRENYEQYF.

This clone was recorded once. The chain carries TRBV18 and TRBJ2-7, with D perhaps TRBD2 (6 bases). CDR1 and CDR2 (germline): KGHSH, LQKENI. V lost 3 bases, J lost 2 bases, and 20 bases lay in between. CDR3 length: 17 residues. CDR3 in amino acids: CASSPPWGAGVTYEQYF. The DNA of the CDR3 is TGTGCCAGCTCACCCCCCTGGGGAGCGGGTGTTACCTACGAGCAGTACTTC.

The genes are TRBV7-8 and TRBJ2-5, with 13 positions matching TRBD2. Germline V lookup: CDR1 SGHVS, CDR2 FQNEAQ. V shed 1 base and J 6 bases; nucleotides not matched to a gene: 11. The CDR3 extends over 18 amino acids. CDR3 residues: CASSLDRGLAGREQTQYF. The CDR3 DNA reads TGTGCCAGCAGCTTAGATCGGGGACTAGCGGGACGGGAGCAGACCCAGTACTTC.

This sequence joins TRBV21-1 and TRBJ2-3; the table's D call, TRBD1, has no DNA check behind it. TRBV21-1 is designated a pseudogene. CDR3 length equals 16 residues. CDR3 DNA: TGTGCCAACACGCATAGGGACACTACAGGCACAGATACGCAGTATTTT. Residues: CANTHRDTTGTDTQYF.

This chain links TRBV27 with TRBJ2-7; no reliable D call. Germline CDR1 MNHEY, CDR2 SMNVEV (reference sequence). The CDR3 runs to 14 residues. Deletions cut 3 bases from V and 1 base from J, with 10 bases between. The CDR3 region is CASSFSPSSYEQYF. The CDR3 nucleotides read TGTGCCAGCAGTTTCAGTCCGTCATCCTACGAGCAGTACTTC.

In this sample, this clone turned up a few times. The rearrangement uses TRBV10-1 and TRBJ1-1; tentative D call: TRBD1 (5 bases). This CDR3 is 14 amino acids long. Germline assignment: CDR1 WNHNN and CDR2 SYGVQD (reference sequence). V lost 5 bases to trimming and J lost 0 bases, with 10 bases between them. The CDR3 DNA reads as TGCGCCAGCAGTTTTTCAGGGATGAACACTGAAGCTTTCTTT. Translated: CASSFSGMNTEAFF.

The chain carries TRBV6-5 and TRBJ2-7, with a possible D match to TRBD1 (6 bases). The CDR3 spans 15 residues. The ends were cut back, 6 bases at V and 1 base at J, with 16 bases in the middle. Germline V gene data show CDR1 as MNHEY and CDR2 as SVGAGI. CDR3 loop: CASRRDNRESYEQYF. CDR3 DNA sequence: TGTGCCAGCAGACGCGACAACAGGGAGTCCTACGAGCAGTACTTC.

This chain joins TRBV9 and TRBJ2-1; 10 bases align to TRBD1. This CDR3 contains 16 residues. The germline CDR1 and CDR2 sequences are SGDLS and YYNGEE. With 5 bases clipped from V and 8 bases from J, the junction kept 13 bases outside the gene matches. The CDR3 DNA reads TGTGCCAGCAGTCTTCTGAAGGGACAGGGGATCCATGAGCAGTTCTTC. It specifies CASSLLKGQGIHEQFF.

This sequence joins TRBV30 and TRBJ2-7, with TRBD2 matching over 8 bases. V lost 2 bases to trimming and J lost 1 base; unmatched junction nucleotides: 7. The CDR3 runs to 15 residues. Germline V gene sequence: CDR1 GTSNPN, CDR2 SVGIG (reference sequence). The CDR3 DNA reads TGTGCCTGGAGTCGAGTAGCGGGACGATCCTACGAGCAGTACTTC. Translating it yields CAWSRVAGRSYEQYF.

The rearrangement links TRBV21-1 to TRBJ2-1; TRBD2, as called in the table, went unchecked against the DNA. TRBV21-1 is listed as a pseudogene. This CDR3 is 18 amino acids long. The CDR3 here is CASIIISSGTSGANEQFF. DNA of the CDR3: TGTGCCAGTATAATCATTTCGTCCGGGACTAGCGGTGCGAATGAGCAGTTCTTC.

The rearrangement joins TRBV7-3 to TRBJ2-1; 7 bases align to TRBD1. Germline values: CDR1 SGHTA, CDR2 FQGTGA. The CDR3 contains 13 residues. Trimming at V came to 0 bases and at J to 9 bases, leaving 2 bases not matched to a gene. CDR3 nucleotides: TGTGCCAGCAGCTTAACCGGGACAGTTGAGCAGTTCTTC. Translating gives CASSLTGTVEQFF.

The gene calls are TRBV7-9 and TRBJ2-1; weak D call: TRBD2 (5 bases). CDR3 length: 15 residues. V was pared by 5 bases and J by 4 bases, with 15 bases between. The germline gives CDR1 SEHNR, CDR2 FQNEAQ (reference sequence). In nucleotides, the CDR3 is TGTGCCAGCAGCCGTCCGGGGATAATTTACAATGAGCAGTTCTTC. Protein product: CASSRPGIIYNEQFF.

This sequence joins TRBV19 and TRBJ2-3; 9 bases are shared with TRBD2. V lost 2 bases, J lost 5 bases, and 11 bases stayed unmatched. The CDR3 runs 17 residues. The germline V gene has CDR1 LNHDA and CDR2 SQIVND (reference sequence). The CDR3 DNA follows: TGTGCCAGTAGTATACTGTGGGAGCGGGAGGAGATAGATACGCAGTATTTT. As protein: CASSILWEREEIDTQYF.

This clone was seen a few times. The chain recombines TRBV27 with TRBJ2-7; tentatively, D is TRBD1 (6 bases). Germline lookup yields CDR1 MNHEY and CDR2 SMNVEV (reference sequence). This CDR3 has 16 residues. The ends were cut back, 5 bases at V and 5 bases at J, with 22 bases in the middle. Here the CDR3 reads CASSPYRVQGFHEQYF. The CDR3 DNA is TGTGCCAGCAGTCCATATCGAGTACAGGGATTTCACGAGCAGTACTTC.

V is TRBV10-2 and J is TRBJ2-7; 12 bases fit TRBD2. The germline CDR1 and CDR2 sequences are WSHSY and SAAADI. Trimming at V came to 6 bases and at J to 4 bases, leaving 7 bases not matched to a gene. This CDR3 is 15 amino acids long. DNA of the CDR3: TGCGCCAGCAGGCCCCTAGCGGGAGGGCCTTACGAGCAGTACTTC. This gives the protein CASRPLAGGPYEQYF.

The chain couples TRBV30 to TRBJ1-5; D remains unclear. From germline, CDR1 is GTSNPN and CDR2 SVGIG (reference sequence). The germline V and J ends were trimmed by 2 bases and 5 bases, with 10 bases remaining between them. This CDR3 is 13 amino acids long. Here the CDR3 DNA reads TGTGCCTGGAGTCCGAGAGTTGATCAGCCCCAGCATTTT. Translation gives CAWSPRVDQPQHF.